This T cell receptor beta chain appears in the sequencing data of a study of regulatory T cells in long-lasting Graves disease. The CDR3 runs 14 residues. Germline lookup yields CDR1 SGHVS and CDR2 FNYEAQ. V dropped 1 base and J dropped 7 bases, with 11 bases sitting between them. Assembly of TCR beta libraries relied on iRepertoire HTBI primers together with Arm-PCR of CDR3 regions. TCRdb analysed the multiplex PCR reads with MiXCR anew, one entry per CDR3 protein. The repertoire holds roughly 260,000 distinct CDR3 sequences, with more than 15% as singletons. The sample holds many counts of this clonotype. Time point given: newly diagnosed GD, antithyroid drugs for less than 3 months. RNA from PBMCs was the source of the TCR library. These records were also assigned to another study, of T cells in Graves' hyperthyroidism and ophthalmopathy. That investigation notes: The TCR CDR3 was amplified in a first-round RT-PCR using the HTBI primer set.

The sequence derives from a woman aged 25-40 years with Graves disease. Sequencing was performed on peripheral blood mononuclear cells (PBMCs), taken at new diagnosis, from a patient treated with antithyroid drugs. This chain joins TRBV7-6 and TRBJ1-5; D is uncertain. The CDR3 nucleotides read TGTGCCAGCAGCTTAGGAGGTGCGGAACAGCCCCAGCATTTT. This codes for CASSLGGAEQPQHF.